Reported below is one T cell receptor (beta chain). In its sample, this clonotype was seen many times. Its specific antigen is unknown. The record has no base qualities; no much larger clone is one base away. The record originates from a study of blood T cells in healthy people across ages (dated by TCRdb to about 2015). For the study in its entirety: In model experiments, roughly one uniquely barcoded TCR beta cDNA molecule per two T cells was captured by template switching. Using deep sequencing normalized with unique cDNA molecular identifiers, the study measured how TCR beta repertoire diversity changes with age. The donors were split into four age groups: young (average around 15 years), middle-aged (39), aged (62) and long-lived (over 80). Donors of different ages were randomly distributed across sequencing lanes to avoid experimental bias. Using the same blood draw, the study looked at two additional independent replicas of 1 million unique cDNA reads for two donors, one aged 18 to 29 and the other aged 80 or older. The full study reports these points: Total diversity estimates from one million sequenced T cells were considered lower bounds and underestimates. Observed TCR beta diversity correlated strongly with the percentage of naive T cells measured by flow cytometry. Compared with the aged group, the long-lived group had more naive CD4+ T cells, fewer expanded clones and increased TCR diversity, suggesting age selection. Since profiling was done on bulk unsorted PBMCs, naive and antigen-experienced compartments could not be conclusively compared. Donor CMV infection status was unknown, potentially confounding age-related changes in expanded clonotypes. As age increased, observed TCR beta diversity per million T cells dropped in a roughly linear way, and a significant reduction was already evident by age 40.

Donors were a few dozen systemically healthy Caucasian individuals from Russia aged roughly 6 to 90 years. Each donor gave 8.5 to 10 milliliters of peripheral blood, collected into EDTA-treated Vacutainer tubes. Ficoll-Paque density-gradient centrifugation was used to isolate PBMCs, with at least 6 million per sample. Total RNA, at least 5 micrograms per sample, was extracted from PBMCs with Trizol reagent. For every donor, flow cytometry on a PBMC aliquot measured the percentage of naive CD45RAhigh/CD27high T cells. Measured from the cysteine to the phenylalanine, the CDR3 is 13 residues long. CDR3 DNA is the only sequence kept; it has 39 bases, read in frame from the first base. V is clipped by 0 bases and J by 0 bases, and the sequence between their germline boundaries is 2 bases long. Per the germline V gene, LGHNA is the CDR1 and YNFKEQ is the CDR2. The library was built by means of 5' RACE. The sequencing machine was an Illumina HiSeq 2500. The second PCR ran for roughly 7 to 12 cycles and used a J-beta primer mix along with a sample-barcoded 5' primer. A template-switch 5' adaptor carrying 12 random nucleotides introduced a unique molecular identifier onto each TCR beta cDNA molecule. At least 2.5 million CDR3-containing paired-end reads were obtained from each sample. All of the RNA was converted into first-strand cDNA using the Mint cDNA synthesis kit, with a TRBC-specific oligonucleotide serving as the primer. Following uracil-DNA glycosylase treatment, all cDNA underwent a first 18-cycle PCR with the universal primers M1SS and BC2_uni_R. Per the source publication's procedure: Each sample was normalized by randomly selecting 1 million high-quality reads, each carrying a distinct molecular identifier. Instead of being binned into consensus sequences, reads that shared molecular identifiers were thrown out. CDR3 identification, clonotype clustering and error correction used MiTCR with a Q25 quality threshold and the strictest error-elimination algorithm. A nonparametric unseen species model with Euler transformation was used to estimate a lower bound on total TCR beta diversity. TCRdb passed the public sequencing reads through fastp at Q25 and MiXCR, retaining productive beta sequences. Identical CDR3 protein sequences are pooled into one entry, listed with their most common genes and DNA. None of the V and J calls come from the authors' own analysis; TCRdb made them. The sample profile shows some 290,000 distinct CDR3 sequences; 25% to 30% of them were found once. The ten largest clones represent 29% of the sample.

The chain was built from TRBV4-2 and TRBJ2-5, with no confident D gene call. The TCR was taken from a woman in her seventies in good health. The sequenced material came from blood. The CDR3 region reads CASSQEYQETQYF. The DNA sequence is TGTGCCAGCAGCCAAGAGTACCAAGAGACCCAGTACTTC.